Included here is one TCR beta chain sequence, with context. The data derive from a study of T cell responses to AZD1222 COVID-19 vaccine. Trimming took 0 bases from V and 7 from J, leaving 10 bases between them. The CDR3 totals 14 residues. The germline V gene encodes CDR1 KGHSH and CDR2 LQKENI. Here immunoSEQ multiplex PCR was the method, and the copy in TCRdb shows in-frame clones only, minus some. Of 100,000 or so clones in the sample, 75% to 90% are singletons; the top ten hold about 40%. J is TRBJ1-3 and V is TRBV18; D might be TRBD1 (6 bases). The receptor comes from an adult who received the AZD1222 COVID-19 vaccine. The starting material was peripheral blood, obtained 28 days after the second AZD1222 dose. CDR3 region: CASSPPGQRNTIYF. The CDR3 DNA reads TGTGCCAGCTCACCACCGGGACAACGGAACACCATATATTTT.